This TCR beta chain appears in the sequencing data of a study of T cells expressing NK-cell markers (dated by TCRdb to the early 2020s). The study in broad terms: In sorted CD3+CD56+NKG2C+, CD3+CD56+NKG2C- and CD3+CD56-NKG2C+ T-cell subsets from 8 or 9 donors, TCR beta-chain repertoires were profiled. Libraries were sequenced as 2 x 150 bp reads on Illumina HiSeq 2000/2500, MiSeq or NextSeq. Randomly selected healthy volunteers, three men and five women, were used as the eight sequenced donors. Among the eight sequenced donors, seven were HCMV-seropositive and one was HCMV-seronegative.

The paper as a whole reports these results and caveats: Those dominant clonotypes were again the most abundant among CD3+CD56-NKG2C+ cells in a handful of donors, at roughly 25-65%. Whether the expanded NKG2C-expressing T cell clones were specific for HCMV antigens was left unclear. In several donors, the dominant CD3+CD56+NKG2C+ clonotypes were found to rank among the top 10 CD8+ clonotypes and to make up roughly 1.0-7.5% of CD8+ T cells.

The CDR3 starts with the cysteine, ends with the phenylalanine, and has 14 residues. No nucleotide data were recorded. The germline V gene yields SQVTM for CDR1 and ANQGSEA for CDR2. With regard to this clonotype: Its antigen is still unknown.

A commercial ELISA kit detecting HCMV-specific IgG in serum was used to determine HCMV serostatus. Ficoll density gradient centrifugation was used to isolate peripheral blood mononuclear cells from blood. The instrument was an Illumina HiSeq 2000. TCR beta cDNA libraries were made by 5'RACE template switching that added a universal primer site and unique molecular identifiers. Priming for cDNA synthesis came from the TCR beta constant segment, and two successive PCR amplification steps followed. As for the original processing: MIGEC handled demultiplexing of the reads and grouping by UMI, while MiTCR was used to assemble and quantify clonotypes. To remove erroneous sequences, TCR cDNA sequences were retained only when supported by two or more reads. The tcR package was used for downstream repertoire analysis, with clonotypes matched between fractions based on CDR3 nucleotide sequence plus V segment. VDJmatch was used to annotate antigen specificity against VDJdb, with one amino acid substitution in CDR3 allowed. TCRdb reprocessed the reads; each CDR3 protein sequence makes one entry, and DNA is unavailable. TCRdb, not the authors, supplied the V and J calls. The sample's table covers some 500,000 distinct CDR3 sequences. The ten largest make up roughly 1.4% of the sample.

Material: blood T cells: a sorted CD56 or NKG2C T cell subset, CD4+ or CD8+ T cells, or bulk PBMC T cells (not recorded which). This TCR came from a woman between 45 and 65 years old in good health. Donor details come from another sample of the same person, matched by shared clones. The chain is made from TRBV29-1 and TRBJ2-1; TCRdb lists TRBD2, though no DNA is available to test this call. The CDR3 protein sequence reads: CSASGGIATNEQFF.